The rows below give T cell receptor beta chains drawn from one sample of a study of blood T cell repertoires in COVID-19. This table comes from immunoSEQ multiplex PCR, and its TCRdb copy is limited to in-frame clones, with some not included. The sample yields a few hundred thousand clones, 80% to 90% seen once. Sequenced material: peripheral blood. The receptors stem from a woman between 45 and 60 years old who had recovered from COVID-19. Each CDR3 is given with its conserved first and last residue. Fields, in order: CDR3 DNA, CDR3 protein, CDR3 length, J gene, clone size, D gene, V gene. A D gene is named only where the DNA matches it firmly. Size is stated for part of the rows, as once, few or many counts, or as a class when the clone is expanded.

TGTGCCAGCAGCCTTGCATGGAGGCGCGGGGAGCTGTTTTTT,CASSLAWRRGELFF,14,TRBJ2-2,-,-,TRBV7-7
TGTGCCAGCAGCTCGGGGGAACATCGCCCCTACGAGCAGTACTTC,CASSSGEHRPYEQYF,15,TRBJ2-7,-,-,TRBV7-6
TGTGCCAGCAGCCGCCCCGGGGGGAGCAATCAGCCCCAGCATTTT,CASSRPGGSNQPQHF,15,TRBJ1-5,-,-,TRBV28
TGCGCCAGCAGCCAAGATACCACGACAATCCGTATCGACTATGGCTACACCTTC,CASSQDTTTIRIDYGYTF,18,TRBJ1-2,-,-,TRBV4-3
TGTGCCACCAGCAGAGACGGGGGAAATTACAATGAGCAGTTCTTC,CATSRDGGNYNEQFF,15,TRBJ2-1,-,-,TRBV15
TGTGCCAGCAGCCCCGGGACGGGAGCCTACGAGCAGTACTTC,CASSPGTGAYEQYF,14,TRBJ2-7,-,-,TRBV21-1
TGTGCCTGGAGTATCCAGGGTGGCTATGGCTACACCTTC,CAWSIQGGYGYTF,13,TRBJ1-2,-,-,TRBV30
TGTGCCAGCAGTTATTCGTTTATGGAGGGACGGATGAACACTGAAGCTTTCTTT,CASSYSFMEGRMNTEAFF,18,TRBJ1-1,-,-,TRBV6-2/TRBV6-3
TGTGCCAGCAGCTTAGATCACGGGGGGCCGGGTGAGACCCAGTACTTC,CASSLDHGGPGETQYF,16,TRBJ2-5,-,-,TRBV11-2
TGTGCCAGCAGCCGCTCCTACGAGCAGTACTTC,CASSRSYEQYF,11,TRBJ2-7,once,-,TRBV7-9
TGTGCCAGCAGCCTACTAGCGGGAACCTACGAGCAGTACTTC,CASSLLAGTYEQYF,14,TRBJ2-7,-,TRBD2,TRBV11-1
TGTGCCAGCAGTTACTCCCGGGACAGGGTCGGCTACACCTTC,CASSYSRDRVGYTF,14,TRBJ1-2,few,TRBD1,TRBV6-6
TGTGCCAGTAGTGGCGGACTCTATAATTCACCCCTCCACTTT,CASSGGLYNSPLHF,14,TRBJ1-6,-,-,TRBV19
TGTGCCAGTAGGACGGGAGGACAGGGCATCGCGAGCAATCAGCCCCAGCATTTT,CASRTGGQGIASNQPQHF,18,TRBJ1-5,few,TRBD1,TRBV19
TGTGCCAGCAGTTTCCTTGCGCCGGGACAGGGGGCGCGGGTTAATGAGCAGTTCTTC,CASSFLAPGQGARVNEQFF,19,TRBJ2-1,-,TRBD1,TRBV28
TGTGCCAGCTCCCAGGGACAGTCCGACCAGCCCCAGCATTTT,CASSQGQSDQPQHF,14,TRBJ1-5,few,TRBD1,TRBV18
TGTGCCATTAAAGGGGGGGGCGAGAACACTGAAGCTTTCTTT,CAIKGGGENTEAFF,14,TRBJ1-1,-,-,TRBV6-6
TGTGCCAGCAGCTGGGGGGGCCAGAGCTCCTACGAGCAGTACTTC,CASSWGGQSSYEQYF,15,TRBJ2-7,-,-,TRBV5-6
TGTGCCAGCAGTTACTCGAGTGCGGAGGGGGAGACCCAGTACTTC,CASSYSSAEGETQYF,15,TRBJ2-5,-,-,TRBV6-6
TGCGCCAGCAGCTTGGGGACTAGTCCCTACGAGCAGTACTTC,CASSLGTSPYEQYF,14,TRBJ2-7,few,TRBD2,TRBV5-1